Below, 24 T cell receptor beta chains from the same sample are listed, as sequenced in a study of T cells in Graves' hyperthyroidism and ophthalmopathy. Template material for amplifying TCR beta CDR3 regions consisted of RNA transcripts. Carried out on the TCR CDR3, a first-round RT-PCR used the HTBI primer set. A single record per CDR3 protein comes from TCRdb applying MiXCR to the multiplex PCR reads. The repertoire holds hundreds of thousands of distinct CDR3 sequences, with 15% to 20% as singletons. Input material: blood. These receptors came from a man between 40 and 49 years old with Graves' ophthalmopathy.

This clonotype showed up just a few times. The genes are TRBV29-1 and TRBJ2-1; D perhaps matches TRBD2 (6 bases). V lost 1 base, J lost 14 bases, and 9 bases lay in between. The CDR3 covers 10 residues. Germline assignment: CDR1 SQVTM and CDR2 ANQGSEA. Here the CDR3 reads CSVEVRGEFF. The CDR3 DNA is TGCAGCGTTGAAGTGCGGGGAGAGTTCTTC.

This clonotype was observed at least ten times. The gene calls are TRBV2 and TRBJ1-5, with D perhaps TRBD1 (6 bases). The V and J ends lost 1 base and 4 bases respectively, with 8 bases between them. Looked up from germline, CDR1 is SNHLY and CDR2 is FYNNEI. The length of the CDR3 is 14 residues. CDR3 residues: CASSEGQVNQPQHF. CDR3 nucleotide sequence: TGTGCCAGCAGTGAAGGACAGGTTAATCAGCCCCAGCATTTT.

This clonotype was seen a handful of times. The chain couples TRBV7-8 to TRBJ1-2; D call uncertain. With 2 bases removed from V and 9 bases from J, the gap between germline ends came to 10 bases. The CDR3 consists of 12 residues. Germline loops: CDR1 SGHVS, CDR2 FQNEAQ. The CDR3 DNA follows: TGTGCCAGCAGCTTAAAGGGCGGGAGCTACACCTTC. It translates to CASSLKGGSYTF. The full variable domain, rest sourced from reference TRBV7-8 and TRBJ1-2, is GAGVSQSPRYKVAKRGQDVALRCDPISGHVSLFWYQQALGQGPEFLTYFQNEAQLDKSGLPSDRFFAERPEGSVSTLKIQRTQQEDSAVYLCASSLKGGSYTFGSGTRLTVV.

This clonotype was recorded a few times. The chain carries TRBV11-2 and TRBJ2-2, with TRBD2 matching 14 bases. CDR1 SGHAT and CDR2 FQNNGV come from the germline V gene. V lost 0 bases and J lost 2; bases outside the gene matches: 5. CDR3 length: 19 amino acids. The CDR3: CASSLDSGLAGANTGELFF. For the CDR3, the DNA is TGTGCCAGCAGCTTAGATTCGGGACTAGCGGGGGCCAACACCGGGGAGCTGTTTTTT.

This sequence joins TRBV5-1 and TRBJ1-2; no firm D call. This CDR3 region has 14 residues. The germline CDR1 and CDR2 sequences are SGHRS and YFSETQ. V lost 7 bases and J lost 4, with 17 bases in between. The CDR3 DNA reads as TGCGCCAGCCAACCTTCGTCCGGGAGCTATGGCTACACCTTC. Protein sequence: CASQPSSGSYGYTF.

This clonotype was seen many times. Relative to the germline gene, one junction end is altered; a read error may explain this. J is TRBJ2-5 and V is TRBV7-3; D is possibly TRBD1 or TRBD2 (6 bases each). Germline V gene data show CDR1 as SGHTA and CDR2 as FQGTGA. There are 15 residues in the CDR3. The CDR3 protein is CASSLGGGDQETQYF. CDR3 nucleotide sequence: TGTGCCAGCAGCTTAGGAGGGGGAGACCAGGAGACCCAGTACTTC.

This clonotype has a count of ten or more. The genes are TRBV11-2 and TRBJ2-7; D gene uncertain. This CDR3 spans 12 amino acids. V lost 5 bases and J lost 6, with 11 bases in between. Germline V gene lookup returns CDR1 SGHAT and CDR2 FQNNGV. CDR3 in DNA: TGTGCCAGCAGCCCACTTAGGGCCGAGCAGTACTTC. Amino acid sequence: CASSPLRAEQYF.

In this sample, this clonotype turned up many times. The chain couples TRBV27 to TRBJ2-3; a possible D gene is TRBD2 (6 bases). This CDR3 is 17 amino acids long. Trimming removed 5 bases at V and 0 bases at J, with 18 bases between. The germline CDR1 and CDR2 sequences are MNHEY and SMNVEV (reference sequence). The CDR3 DNA sequence: TGTGCCAGCAGTGGAGGCGGGACGCCAACAAGCACAGATACGCAGTATTTT. Its protein product is CASSGGGTPTSTDTQYF.

The CDR3 nucleotides read TGTGCCACCAGCACACCATCGGCGAGCACTGAAGCTTTCTTT. Amino acids: CATSTPSASTEAFF. The chain couples TRBV15 to TRBJ1-1; D not certain. The CDR3 is 14 residues long. The V end was cut by 4 bases, the J end by 4 bases, with 13 bases between. Germline CDR1 and CDR2: LNHNV and YYDKDF (reference sequence).

In this sample, this clonotype turned up a few times. The chain links TRBV10-3 to TRBJ2-7; D is uncertain. CDR1 ENHRY and CDR2 SYGVKD come from the germline V gene. With 6 bases removed from V and 0 bases from J, the gap between germline ends came to 6 bases. This CDR3 is built from 12 residues. Written as DNA, the CDR3 is TGTGCCATCAGGAACTCCTCCTACGAGCAGTACTTC. Translation: CAIRNSSYEQYF.

Regarding this clonotype: It may be a read error: a sequence one base away is much more abundant. The chain recombines TRBV20-1 with TRBJ2-1; perhaps TRBD2 as D (5 bases). The CDR3 spans 13 residues. The ends were cut back, 6 bases at V and 4 bases at J, with 13 bases in the middle. Germline CDR1 reads DFQATT; CDR2 reads SNEGSKA (reference sequence). The CDR3 DNA reads TGCAGTGCCGGCCCACTAGGGTACAATGAGCAGTTCTTC. Translating gives CSAGPLGYNEQFF.

V is TRBV3-1 and J is TRBJ2-7; possibly TRBD1 for D (5 bases). Germline V lookup: CDR1 LGHDT, CDR2 YNNKEL (reference sequence). CDR3 length equals 14 residues. The V end lost 3 bases, the J end lost 6 bases, and 15 bases lay between the germline ends. CDR3 DNA: TGTGCCAGCAGCCAGGTAGGGGCTCTTGGCGAGCAGTACTTC. It codes for CASSQVGALGEQYF.

This clonotype was found a few times. This chain uses TRBV11-2 with TRBJ2-2; TRBD2 is a possible D gene (6 bases). Germline lookup yields CDR1 SGHAT and CDR2 FQNNGV. This CDR3 comprises 19 residues. V lost 2 bases and J lost 1, with 20 bases in between. CDR3 nucleotide sequence: TGTGCCAGCAGCTTAAGGGGTGGGGGGACTTCTCTGAACACCGGGGAGCTGTTTTTT. The encoded protein is CASSLRGGGTSLNTGELFF. Supplemented by reference TRBV11-2 and TRBJ2-2, the full variable domain reads EAGVAQSPRYKIIEKRQSVAFWCNPISGHATLYWYQQILGQGPKLLIQFQNNGVVDDSQLPKDRFSAERLKGVDSTLKIQPAKLEDSAVYLCASSLRGGGTSLNTGELFFGEGSRLTVL.

In this sample, this clonotype turned up many times. The chain recombines TRBV12-3 or TRBV12-4 with TRBJ2-1; D is unclear. This CDR3 comprises 16 residues. V lost 1 base to trimming and J lost 1 base, with 11 bases between them. For the CDR3, the DNA is TGTGCCAGCAGTTTAGTAAGCAGGCCATCCTACAATGAGCAGTTCTTC. Its protein is CASSLVSRPSYNEQFF.

This clonotype has just a few counts. The chain joins TRBV6-1 to TRBJ1-2; TRBD1 might be the D (6 bases). The CDR3 spans 13 residues. Trimming took 1 base from V and 4 from J, leaving 7 bases between them. The germline gives CDR1 MNHNS, CDR2 SASEGT. CDR3 residues: CASSEDRVYGYTF. CDR3 sequence (DNA): TGTGCCAGCAGTGAAGACAGGGTCTATGGCTACACCTTC.

Only a few counts were recorded for this clonotype. V is TRBV7-2 and J is TRBJ2-7; TRBD2 aligns across 11 bases. The CDR3 is 16 residues long. The germline V gene encodes CDR1 SGHTA and CDR2 FQGNSA. J was trimmed by 4 bases and V by 1 base; bases with no gene match: 6. In DNA, the CDR3 is TGTGCCAGCAGCTTAGAGGTGCTAGCGGGAGGATACGAGCAGTACTTC. This codes for CASSLEVLAGGYEQYF.

This clonotype was detected ten times or more. This chain connects TRBV7-2 to TRBJ1-1, with 9 bases aligning to TRBD1. V was clipped by 5 bases and J by 4 bases; unmatched bases: 11. Germline lookup yields CDR1 SGHTA and CDR2 FQGNSA. CDR3 length: 16 residues. The CDR3 sequence: CASSRLRGTGLTEAFF. CDR3 nucleotide sequence: TGTGCCAGCAGCCGGCTGAGGGGGACAGGGCTCACTGAAGCTTTCTTT. The full variable domain, completed using reference TRBV7-2 and TRBJ1-1, is GAGVSQSPSNKVTEKGKDVELRCDPISGHTALYWYRQSLGQGLEFLIYFQGNSAPDKSGLPSDRFSAERTGGSVSTLTIQRTQQEDSAVYLCASSRLRGTGLTEAFFGQGTRLTVV.

This clonotype was counted at least ten times. The J gene is TRBJ2-3, the V gene TRBV10-3; D gene uncertain. Trimming shortened V by 4 bases and J by 2 bases, and 25 bases separated the two germline ends. CDR3 length: 19 residues. The V gene's germline CDR1 is ENHRY and CDR2 SYGVKD. The CDR3 here is CAISGQSGQITTITDTQYF. For the CDR3, the DNA is TGTGCCATCAGTGGACAATCTGGGCAGATAACGACCATCACAGATACGCAGTATTTT.

This clonotype was seen only a few times. The V call is TRBV5-4, the J call TRBJ2-2; 9 bases line up with TRBD1. The V gene end was trimmed by 4 bases and the J gene end by 4 bases; junction bases not matched to a gene: 5. CDR3 size: 15 residues. The germline V gene encodes CDR1 SGHNT and CDR2 YYREEE (reference sequence). The CDR3 coding sequence is TGTGCCAGCAGCCAAGGGACAGGGACCACCGGGGAGCTGTTTTTT. This encodes CASSQGTGTTGELFF. Together with reference TRBV5-4 and TRBJ2-2, the CDR3 gives the full variable domain: ETGVTQSPTHLIKTRGQQVTLRCSSQSGHNTVSWYQQALGQGPQFIFQYYREEENGRGNFPPRFSGLQFPNYSSELNVNALELDDSALYLCASSQGTGTTGELFFGEGSRLTVL.

The V and J genes are TRBV6-5 and TRBJ1-5, with 9 positions matching TRBD1. Germline V gives CDR1 MNHEY, CDR2 SVGAGI. After removal of 0 bases from V and 7 bases from J, the junction contained 7 bases not matched to a gene. The CDR3 has 16 residues. The CDR3 loop is CASSYSRDRVYQPQHF. The CDR3 nucleotides are TGTGCCAGCAGTTACTCCCGGGACAGGGTATACCAGCCCCAGCATTTT.

This clonotype came up a few times. The chain joins TRBV29-1 to TRBJ1-2; D might be TRBD1 (5 bases). Germline lookup yields CDR1 SQVTM and CDR2 ANQGSEA. There are 14 residues in the CDR3. V was clipped by 7 bases and J by 4 bases, with 19 bases between them. The CDR3, as DNA: TGCAGCGGTCTCGCGGCAGGGCGAGGCTATGGCTACACCTTC. Protein sequence: CSGLAAGRGYGYTF. Based on the CDR3 plus reference TRBV29-1 and TRBJ1-2, the full variable domain is SAVISQKPSRDICQRGTSLTIQCQVDSQVTMMFWYRQQPGQSLTLIATANQGSEATYESGFVIDKFPISRPNLTFSTLTVSNMSPEDSSIYLCSGLAAGRGYGYTFGSGTRLTVV.

This clonotype was counted many times. The rearrangement uses TRBV6-1 and TRBJ2-7; weak D call: TRBD1 (5 bases). Trimming removed 8 bases at V and 0 bases at J, with 17 bases between. Germline CDR1 reads MNHNS; CDR2 reads SASEGT. CDR3 length: 15 amino acids. CDR3 sequence (DNA): TGTGCCAGCTCCCTAGTAGGGGCGGCCTCCTACGAGCAGTACTTC. Translation: CASSLVGAASYEQYF.

This clonotype was recorded a few times. This chain links TRBV18 with TRBJ2-3; the match to TRBD2 covers 7 bases. CDR3 size: 14 residues. Germline V gene lookup returns CDR1 KGHSH and CDR2 LQKENI. With V trimmed by 4 bases and J by 2 bases, 3 bases remained unmatched. The CDR3 spells CASSQRGLTDTQYF. The CDR3 DNA reads TGTGCCAGCTCACAGCGGGGCCTCACAGATACGCAGTATTTT. Full variable domain (missing parts from reference TRBV18 and TRBJ2-3): NAGVMQNPRHLVRRRGQEARLRCSPMKGHSHVYWYRQLPEEGLKFMVYLQKENIIDESGMPKERFSAEFPKEGPSILRIQQVVRGDSAAYFCASSQRGLTDTQYFGPGTRLTVL.

The table lists this clonotype with many counts. This chain connects TRBV20-1 to TRBJ2-7; D gene unclear. CDR1 and CDR2 from the germline V gene are DFQATT and SNEGSKA (reference sequence). The CDR3 contains 14 residues. Trimming shortened V by 1 base and J by 6 bases, and 16 bases separated the two germline ends. CDR3 bases: TGCAGTGCTAGAGGTAGAAGGGAAGTGCGCGAGCAGTACTTC. Protein: CSARGRREVREQYF.